The 22 T cell receptor beta chains below come from one sample, sequenced in a study of T-cell memory formation after mild COVID-19. One entry per CDR3 protein results from TCRdb running MiXCR on the 5' RACE reads. The sample comprises roughly 190,000 distinct CDR3 sequences, roughly a tenth of which are singletons, and 3% to 3.5% rests with the top ten. Sequencing was done on a sample of PBMCs or a T cell subset sorted from them (not recorded which). These receptors were obtained from a man younger than 35 who had mild COVID-19 (a few samples of this study predate the infection). Cell type and time point are not known.

This clonotype was seen more than once but under ten times. The chain combines TRBV20-1 with TRBJ2-7; unclear D gene. The CDR3 contains 11 residues. The V end was cut by 5 bases, the J end by 5 bases, with 10 bases between. Germline-derived CDR1 and CDR2 are DFQATT and SNEGSKA (reference sequence). CDR3 nucleotide sequence: TGCAGTGCTGGAACTTGGGACGAGCAGTACTTC. Translating it yields CSAGTWDEQYF.

Only a few counts were recorded for this clonotype. The chain joins TRBV12-3 or TRBV12-4 to TRBJ1-2, with D unclear. Between the trimmed V and J ends, which lost 5 bases and 5 bases, there was a span of 9 bases. The CDR3 length is 12 residues. DNA of the CDR3: TGTGCCAGCAGTCGAGCCTCATATGGCTACACCTTC. This encodes CASSRASYGYTF.

This clonotype was observed a few times. The V call is TRBV7-2, the J call TRBJ1-2; the D is unclear. The germline V gene has CDR1 SGHTA and CDR2 FQGNSA. CDR3 length equals 14 residues. Trimming cost V 3 bases and J 4 bases, with 12 bases left between them. CDR3 in amino acids: CASSFFLELYGYTF. In nucleotides, the CDR3 is TGTGCCAGCAGCTTTTTCTTAGAACTCTATGGCTACACCTTC.

This clonotype was seen at least ten times. The chain joins TRBV5-1 to TRBJ2-1, with D perhaps TRBD2 (5 bases). The germline V gene has CDR1 SGHRS and CDR2 YFSETQ. This CDR3 contains 13 residues. V was clipped by 4 bases and J by 5 bases, with 10 bases between them. CDR3 bases: TGCGCCAGCAGCAGCGGACGCAACAATGAGCAGTTCTTC. Translating it yields CASSSGRNNEQFF.

The DNA for the CDR3 is TGCAGTGCTAGGTCCCGGGTCAATCAGCCCCAGCATTTT. Translating gives CSARSRVNQPQHF. This chain connects TRBV20-1 to TRBJ1-5; D call uncertain. V lost 3 bases and J 3 bases, leaving 9 bases between the germline ends. Germline values: CDR1 DFQATT, CDR2 SNEGSKA (reference sequence). This CDR3 comprises 13 residues.

The chain has TRBV12-5 and TRBJ2-1; 8 bases agree with TRBD1. Germline CDR1 reads LGHNT; CDR2 reads FRNRAP. The CDR3 has 16 residues. Germline trimming cut 6 bases from V and 7 bases from J; bases unmatched to any gene: 14. CDR3 sequence (DNA): TGTGCTAGTGGGGTCCGGACAGGGACGGGGGAGAATGAGCAGTTCTTC. Translating gives CASGVRTGTGENEQFF.

This clonotype has a count of ten or more. This chain joins TRBV20-1 and TRBJ1-6, with a weak D call TRBD1 (5 bases). Germline CDR1 DFQATT, CDR2 SNEGSKA (reference sequence). There are 12 residues in the CDR3. V lost 0 bases, J lost 12 bases, and 9 bases lay in between. The CDR3 loop is CSAREGALPLHF. CDR3 coding DNA: TGCAGTGCTAGAGAAGGGGCTTTACCCCTCCACTTT.

The chain joins TRBV6-6 to TRBJ1-5; TRBD1 matches 7 bases. V lost 6 bases and J lost 1; bases outside the gene matches: 9. Germline CDR1 and CDR2: MNHNY and SVGAGI (reference sequence). The length of the CDR3 is 16 residues. The CDR3 here is CASRGLQGRSNQPQHF. For the CDR3, the DNA is TGTGCCAGCAGGGGTCTACAGGGGAGGAGCAATCAGCCCCAGCATTTT.

The rearrangement links TRBV6-6 to TRBJ2-5; D uncertain. The CDR3 spans 10 residues. Trimming shortened V by 8 bases and J by 3 bases, and 4 bases separated the two germline ends. Germline V gives CDR1 MNHNY, CDR2 SVGAGI (reference sequence). CDR3: CASGEETQYF. The CDR3 DNA follows: TGTGCCAGCGGCGAAGAGACCCAGTACTTC.

J is TRBJ2-5 and V is TRBV20-1; a possible D gene is TRBD1 (5 bases). Trimming pared 2 bases from V and 5 bases from J, leaving 15 bases between. Per the germline V gene, CDR1 is DFQATT and CDR2 is SNEGSKA (reference sequence). CDR3 length: 14 amino acids. The CDR3 loop is CSARWGPAPETQYF. The CDR3 region has the DNA TGCAGTGCTAGATGGGGCCCGGCACCGGAGACCCAGTACTTC.

This chain connects TRBV5-1 to TRBJ2-3; tentatively, D is TRBD2 (6 bases). In germline, CDR1 is SGHRS, CDR2 YFSETQ. The CDR3 totals 15 residues. The V end lost 3 bases, the J end lost 0 bases, and 11 bases lay between the germline ends. The DNA for the CDR3 is TGCGCCAGCAGCTCGCGGGGTGCTAGCACAGATACGCAGTATTTT. It codes for CASSSRGASTDTQYF.

This clonotype has just a few counts. The rearrangement links TRBV7-9 to TRBJ2-3, with 10 nucleotides matching TRBD1. From germline, CDR1 is SEHNR and CDR2 FQNEAQ (reference sequence). V was pared by 5 bases and J by 9 bases, with 8 bases of the junction left unmatched. The CDR3 sequence is 14 residues long. CDR3 loop: CASSDRGRMETQYF. In DNA form, the CDR3 reads TGTGCCAGCAGCGACAGGGGGCGGATGGAAACGCAGTATTTT.

This clonotype was observed many times. This rearrangement joins TRBV29-1 to TRBJ2-7; D remains ambiguous. The CDR3 is 11 amino acids. V lost 7 bases to trimming and J lost 4 bases, with 11 bases between them. Germline-derived CDR1 and CDR2 are SQVTM and ANQGSEA. This chain's CDR3 is CSAKQNYEQYF. For the CDR3, the DNA is TGCAGCGCCAAACAGAATTACGAGCAGTACTTC.

The chain joins TRBV29-1 to TRBJ2-4, with TRBD1 matching 8 bases. V lost 4 bases and J lost 6; bases outside the gene matches: 8. Germline CDR1 reads SQVTM; CDR2 reads ANQGSEA. The CDR3 runs 14 residues. CDR3 region: CSVAGTGDRNIQYF. The CDR3 DNA follows: TGCAGCGTTGCCGGGACAGGAGATAGAAACATTCAGTACTTC.

The rearrangement links TRBV7-8 to TRBJ1-1; 8 nucleotides agree with TRBD1. The CDR3 is 14 residues long. Germline CDR1 SGHVS, CDR2 FQNEAQ. V lost 8 bases to trimming and J lost 3 bases; unmatched junction nucleotides: 8. The CDR3 region is CASLRQGADTEAFF. For the CDR3, the DNA is TGTGCCAGCCTCCGGCAGGGGGCGGACACTGAAGCTTTCTTT.

The chain has TRBV5-1 and TRBJ2-1; no clear D. The CDR3 runs 15 residues. Between the trimmed V and J ends, which lost 0 bases and 5 bases, there was a span of 12 bases. CDR1 is SGHRS and CDR2 is YFSETQ in the germline V gene. The CDR3 nucleotides read TGCGCCAGCAGCTTGGAAATCTGGGCCGACAATGAGCAGTTCTTC. Its protein is CASSLEIWADNEQFF.

This clonotype was detected a few times. The gene calls are TRBV7-2 and TRBJ2-7, with TRBD2 matching over 7 bases. This CDR3 comprises 15 residues. Trimming took 1 base from V and 4 from J; bases not matched to a gene: 7. CDR1 is SGHTA, CDR2 FQGNSA, per germline. CDR3 region: CASSLVAGDRYEQYF. CDR3 DNA: TGTGCCAGCAGCTTAGTGGCGGGGGATAGGTACGAGCAGTACTTC. Drawing the rest from reference TRBV7-2 and TRBJ2-7, the complete variable domain is GAGVSQSPSNKVTEKGKDVELRCDPISGHTALYWYRQSLGQGLEFLIYFQGNSAPDKSGLPSDRFSAERTGGSVSTLTIQRTQQEDSAVYLCASSLVAGDRYEQYFGPGTRLTVT.

Only a few counts were recorded for this clonotype. The V gene is TRBV20-1, the J gene TRBJ2-2; weak D call: TRBD1 (6 bases). Germline values: CDR1 DFQATT, CDR2 SNEGSKA (reference sequence). The ends were cut back, 6 bases at V and 6 bases at J, with 14 bases in the middle. This CDR3 is built from 13 residues. CDR3 in DNA: TGCAGTGCCTCCGGGCAGGGGTCCGGGGAGCTGTTTTTT. This translates into CSASGQGSGELFF.

This clonotype showed up many times. The rearrangement uses TRBV20-1 and TRBJ1-4; unclear D gene. The CDR3 is 11 amino acids. Germline assignment: CDR1 DFQATT and CDR2 SNEGSKA (reference sequence). Between the trimmed V and J ends, which lost 6 bases and 13 bases, there was a span of 15 bases. CDR3 nucleotides: TGCAGTGCAACCGGGCCCCGCGGACTGTTTTTT. Translating it yields CSATGPRGLFF.

The chain has TRBV18 and TRBJ1-6, with D maybe TRBD1 (6 bases). The CDR3 consists of 14 residues. Germline-derived CDR1 and CDR2 are KGHSH and LQKENI. The ends were cut back, 8 bases at V and 4 bases at J, with 12 bases in the middle. Written as DNA, the CDR3 is TGTGCCAGCAACTCCGGACAGTATAATTCACCCCTCCACTTT. Translating it yields CASNSGQYNSPLHF.

This clonotype was seen more than once but under ten times. The chain recombines TRBV6-1 with TRBJ2-5; 13 nucleotides align to TRBD2. J gave up 5 bases and V 5 bases, and 8 bases lay outside the gene matches. This CDR3 spans 16 amino acids. The germline V gene encodes CDR1 MNHNS and CDR2 SASEGT. The CDR3 region is CASSWTSGGLGETQYF. The CDR3 nucleotides read TGTGCCAGCAGTTGGACTAGCGGGGGCCTTGGGGAGACCCAGTACTTC.

The rearrangement uses TRBV25-1 and TRBJ2-7, with 7 bases fitting TRBD1. The CDR3 covers 16 residues. Per the germline V gene, CDR1 is MGHDK and CDR2 is SYGVNS. Germline trimming cut 3 bases from V and 1 base from J; bases unmatched to any gene: 9. CDR3 in amino acids: CASSDWEQGRSYEQYF. DNA for the CDR3: TGTGCCAGCAGTGATTGGGAACAGGGGCGATCCTACGAGCAGTACTTC.